This T cell receptor beta chain was recovered during a study of T cells in Graves' hyperthyroidism and ophthalmopathy. Study-level results: The model anticipated ophthalmopathy a median about 7.1 months pre-onset.

The CDR3 length is 12 residues. Germline-derived CDR1 and CDR2 are DFQATT and SNEGSKA (reference sequence). Trimming left V 3 bases short and J 1 base short, with 6 bases between. Many counts were recorded for this clonotype. Its specificity is not known. TCR beta CDR3 region amplification was performed from RNA transcripts. TCR CDR3 underwent first-round RT-PCR with the HTBI primer set. Each CDR3 protein gets one entry after TCRdb re-called the multiplex PCR reads with MiXCR. The repertoire includes fewer than 650,000 distinct CDR3 sequences, approximately 15% of them detected once, and 5% to 7% sits in the top ten. Hyperthyroidism was newly diagnosed in patients aged 18 to 65 (duration under 2 months).

The clonotype originates from a woman aged 25 to 39 with Graves' hyperthyroidism that later progressed to Graves' ophthalmopathy. The chain is built from TRBV20-1 and TRBJ2-5; D perhaps matches TRBD2 (5 bases). Sequencing input: blood. The CDR3 DNA follows: TGCAGTGCTAGGGACTTCCAAGAGACCCAGTACTTC. Its translation is CSARDFQETQYF.